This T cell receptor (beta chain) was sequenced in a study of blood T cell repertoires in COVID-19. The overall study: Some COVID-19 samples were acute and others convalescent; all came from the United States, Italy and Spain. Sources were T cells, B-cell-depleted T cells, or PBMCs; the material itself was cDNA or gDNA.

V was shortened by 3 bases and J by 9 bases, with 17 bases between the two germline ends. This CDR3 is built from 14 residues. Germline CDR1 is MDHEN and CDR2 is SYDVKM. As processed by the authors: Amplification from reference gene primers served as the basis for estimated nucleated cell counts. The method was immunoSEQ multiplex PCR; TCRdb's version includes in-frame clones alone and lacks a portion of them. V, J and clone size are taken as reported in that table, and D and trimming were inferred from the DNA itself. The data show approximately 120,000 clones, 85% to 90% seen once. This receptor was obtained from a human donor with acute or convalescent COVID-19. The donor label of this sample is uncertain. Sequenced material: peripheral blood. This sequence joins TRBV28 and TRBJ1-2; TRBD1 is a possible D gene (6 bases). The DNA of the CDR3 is TGTGCCAGCAGTTTCCCGCAGGGGCTGTATCGCTACACCTTC. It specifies CASSFPQGLYRYTF.